These T cell receptor beta chains were read from a single sample in a study of shared T cell receptors in the human thymus. Generated by immunoSEQ multiplex PCR, the TCRdb table keeps only in-frame clones and is missing some. The table lists about 660,000 clones, 85% to 90% of them singletons. The same data also contributed to another study, on human thymus T cells.

Material for sequencing was thymocytes. The receptors were gathered from a boy in the first two years of life with a congenital heart defect. CDR3s include the opening cysteine and the closing phenylalanine or tryptophan. The D gene is left open where the match is weak. A row's size may be missing; if present it is once, few, many or a size class.

V gene: TRBV29-1
J gene: TRBJ1-2
D gene: TRBD1
clone size: -
CDR3 DNA: TGCAGCGCTCCGACAGGGTTATATGGCTACACCTTC
CDR3 protein: CSAPTGLYGYTF

V gene: TRBV19
J gene: TRBJ2-6
D gene: -
clone size: -
CDR3 DNA: TGTGCCAGTAGTATCGACGACAGGCTGAGGGCTGGGGCCAACGTCCTGACTTTC
CDR3 protein: CASSIDDRLRAGANVLTF

V gene: TRBV11-3
J gene: TRBJ1-3
D gene: -
clone size: -
CDR3 DNA: TGTGCCAGCAGCCCCAGGGACATTGGCGGGAGCAACACCATATATTTT
CDR3 protein: CASSPRDIGGSNTIYF

V gene: TRBV4-3
J gene: TRBJ2-4
D gene: -
clone size: -
CDR3 DNA: TGCGCCAGCAGCCAAGGGCAGGGAGGGGGGAACATTCAGTACTTC
CDR3 protein: CASSQGQGGGNIQYF

V gene: TRBV5-1
J gene: TRBJ1-2
D gene: -
clone size: -
CDR3 DNA: TGCGCCAGCAGCTTGGATCGGCAGGGCGCGAACTATGGCTACACCTTC
CDR3 protein: CASSLDRQGANYGYTF

V gene: TRBV4-1
J gene: TRBJ2-1
D gene: TRBD2
clone size: -
CDR3 DNA: TGCGCCAGCAGCCAAGATAACCCCCCTAGCGGGAGAGACAATGAGCAGTTCTTC
CDR3 protein: CASSQDNPPSGRDNEQFF

V gene: TRBV4-3
J gene: TRBJ2-7
D gene: TRBD1
clone size: -
CDR3 DNA: TGCGCCAGCAGCCAGGACAGGGTAATATCCTACGAGCAGTACTTC
CDR3 protein: CASSQDRVISYEQYF

V gene: TRBV6-4
J gene: TRBJ2-2
D gene: -
clone size: -
CDR3 DNA: TGTGCCAGCAGTGAGACTTCCTTCACCGGGGAGCTGTTTTTT
CDR3 protein: CASSETSFTGELFF

V gene: TRBV6-5
J gene: TRBJ1-2
D gene: -
clone size: -
CDR3 DNA: TGTGCCAGCAGTTACTCTTCACGGGGTGCCTATGGCTACACCTTC
CDR3 protein: CASSYSSRGAYGYTF

V gene: TRBV7-9
J gene: TRBJ2-1
D gene: TRBD2
clone size: once
CDR3 DNA: TGTGCCAGCAGCTCTAGATATAGCGGGAGCTCCTACAATGAGCAGTTCTTC
CDR3 protein: CASSSRYSGSSYNEQFF

V gene: TRBV11-3
J gene: TRBJ2-2
D gene: -
clone size: -
CDR3 DNA: TGTGCCAGCAGGATAGGAGGGAGCGCCCCTACCGGGGAGCTGTTTTTT
CDR3 protein: CASRIGGSAPTGELFF

V gene: TRBV4-1
J gene: TRBJ2-1
D gene: TRBD2
clone size: -
CDR3 DNA: TGCGCCAGCAGCCAATCTAGCGGCTCCAATGAGCAGTTCTTC
CDR3 protein: CASSQSSGSNEQFF

V gene: TRBV5-1
J gene: TRBJ2-7
D gene: -
clone size: once
CDR3 DNA: TGCGCCAGCAGCTTGGGCCAGGGGTTCCACGAGCAGTACTTC
CDR3 protein: CASSLGQGFHEQYF

V gene: TRBV9
J gene: TRBJ2-1
D gene: -
clone size: few
CDR3 DNA: TGTGCCAGCAGCGCACATAGCGACGAGCAGTTCTTC
CDR3 protein: CASSAHSDEQFF

V gene: TRBV25-1
J gene: TRBJ1-2
D gene: TRBD1
clone size: -
CDR3 DNA: TGTGCCAGCAGTGCCCGGGACAGGGTTTCTGGCTACACCTTC
CDR3 protein: CASSARDRVSGYTF

V gene: TRBV11-3
J gene: TRBJ2-1
D gene: TRBD2
clone size: -
CDR3 DNA: TGTGCCAGCAGCTTAGATTCTCCCTCAGCGGGAAAGCAGTTCTTC
CDR3 protein: CASSLDSPSAGKQFF

V gene: TRBV7-4
J gene: TRBJ2-1
D gene: TRBD2
clone size: -
CDR3 DNA: TGTGCCAGCAGCTCCAGACTAGGACTAGCGGGTCATCCAGGGGATGAGCAGTTCTTC
CDR3 protein: CASSSRLGLAGHPGDEQFF

V gene: TRBV4-3
J gene: TRBJ2-5
D gene: TRBD2
clone size: -
CDR3 DNA: TGCGCCAGCAGCCACCTACCGGGACTAGCGACAGAGACCCAGTACTTC
CDR3 protein: CASSHLPGLATETQYF

V gene: TRBV20-1
J gene: TRBJ2-1
D gene: -
clone size: -
CDR3 DNA: TGCAGTGCGAGCTTCGGGAATGAGCAGTTCTTC
CDR3 protein: CSASFGNEQFF

V gene: TRBV10-3
J gene: TRBJ2-6
D gene: -
clone size: few
CDR3 DNA: TGTGCCATCAGTGCAGGGGCTGGGGCCAACGTCCTGACTTTC
CDR3 protein: CAISAGAGANVLTF

V gene: TRBV13
J gene: TRBJ2-5
D gene: -
clone size: -
CDR3 DNA: TGTGCCAGCAGCCATCCGGGTGGGGACGGCCGGGGGGAGACCCAGTACTTC
CDR3 protein: CASSHPGGDGRGETQYF

V gene: TRBV5-5
J gene: TRBJ2-7
D gene: -
clone size: -
CDR3 DNA: TGTGCCAGCATCGGGAACGCTACCTACGAGCAGTACTTC
CDR3 protein: CASIGNATYEQYF

V gene: TRBV20-1
J gene: TRBJ2-7
D gene: -
clone size: -
CDR3 DNA: TGCAGTGCTATCTCATCCGAGCAGTACTTC
CDR3 protein: CSAISSEQYF

V gene: TRBV30
J gene: TRBJ2-1
D gene: TRBD2
clone size: -
CDR3 DNA: TGTGCCTGCGGAGGGACTAGCGGGAGCTACAATGAGCAGTTCTTC
CDR3 protein: CACGGTSGSYNEQFF

V gene: TRBV11-2
J gene: TRBJ2-5
D gene: TRBD2
clone size: -
CDR3 DNA: TGTGCCAGCAGCTTTGGGGTAGCGGGAGGCCGCCGGGAGACCCAGTACTTC
CDR3 protein: CASSFGVAGGRRETQYF

V gene: TRBV27
J gene: TRBJ2-4
D gene: -
clone size: -
CDR3 DNA: TGTGCCAGCAGCTCCAGGGTGAGGATTTCCAAAAACATTCAGTACTTC
CDR3 protein: CASSSRVRISKNIQYF

V gene: TRBV30
J gene: TRBJ2-7
D gene: TRBD2
clone size: -
CDR3 DNA: TGTGCCTGGAACCGAGGAGCGGGAGGGTCCTCCTACGAGCAGTACTTC
CDR3 protein: CAWNRGAGGSSYEQYF

V gene: TRBV4-1
J gene: TRBJ1-3
D gene: -
clone size: -
CDR3 DNA: TGCGCCAGCAGTCAGGGTGACAGCTCTGGAAACACCATATATTTT
CDR3 protein: CASSQGDSSGNTIYF

V gene: TRBV28
J gene: TRBJ2-1
D gene: TRBD2
clone size: once
CDR3 DNA: TGTGCCAGCAGTTTTGAGAGTAGCGGGAGGGCCGAACATTACAATGAGCAGTTCTTC
CDR3 protein: CASSFESSGRAEHYNEQFF

V gene: TRBV4-3
J gene: TRBJ1-3
D gene: -
clone size: -
CDR3 DNA: TGCGCCAGCAGCCCCGAGGGGGGGGCGCCGGGAAACACCATATATTTT
CDR3 protein: CASSPEGGAPGNTIYF

V gene: TRBV7-9
J gene: TRBJ1-4
D gene: -
clone size: -
CDR3 DNA: TGTGCCAGCAGCCTGGACAGACGGGGTGAAAAACTGTTTTTT
CDR3 protein: CASSLDRRGEKLFF

V gene: TRBV5-1
J gene: TRBJ1-1
D gene: TRBD1
clone size: -
CDR3 DNA: TGCGCCAGCAGTCCCCAGCTTGGAGAACAGGGGGCGCAAGGAGTAGCTTTCTTT
CDR3 protein: CASSPQLGEQGAQGVAFF

V gene: TRBV9
J gene: TRBJ1-4
D gene: -
clone size: -
CDR3 DNA: TGTGCCAGCAGCTCCCCGGGAGGCCCCGCCGTCTCTAATGAAAAACTGTTTTTT
CDR3 protein: CASSSPGGPAVSNEKLFF

V gene: TRBV5-3
J gene: TRBJ2-7
D gene: TRBD2
clone size: -
CDR3 DNA: TGTGCCAGAAGCGAGCCCGGGACTAGCGGCTCCTACGAGCAGTACTTC
CDR3 protein: CARSEPGTSGSYEQYF

V gene: TRBV28
J gene: TRBJ2-5
D gene: -
clone size: few
CDR3 DNA: TGTGCCAGCAGTTTACGTGAGACCCAGTACTTC
CDR3 protein: CASSLRETQYF

V gene: TRBV4-1
J gene: TRBJ2-7
D gene: TRBD2
clone size: -
CDR3 DNA: TGCGCCAGCAGCCAGAGGCCGACTAGCGAGATCTCTGAGCAGTACTTC
CDR3 protein: CASSQRPTSEISEQYF

V gene: TRBV18
J gene: TRBJ2-6
D gene: TRBD2
clone size: few
CDR3 DNA: TGTGCCAGCTCACCCGCGCGAGCGGGAGGTGGGGCCAACGTCCTGACTTTC
CDR3 protein: CASSPARAGGGANVLTF

V gene: TRBV5-1
J gene: TRBJ1-3
D gene: TRBD1
clone size: -
CDR3 DNA: TGCGCCAGCAGCGTGGCGGGAGGGGACAGCGACCTCCCCCCTGGAAACACCATATATTTT
CDR3 protein: CASSVAGGDSDLPPGNTIYF

V gene: TRBV28
J gene: TRBJ1-5
D gene: -
clone size: -
CDR3 DNA: TGTGCCAGCAGTTCCCCGGCGGTGGAGAATCAGCCCCAGCATTTT
CDR3 protein: CASSSPAVENQPQHF

V gene: TRBV5-8
J gene: TRBJ1-2
D gene: TRBD1
clone size: -
CDR3 DNA: TGTGCCAGCAGCTTGTCCGGTGGACAGGGGATAGCTAACTATGGCTACACCTTC
CDR3 protein: CASSLSGGQGIANYGYTF

V gene: TRBV10-3
J gene: TRBJ2-2
D gene: TRBD2
clone size: -
CDR3 DNA: TGTGCCACAGGGACTAGCGGGAGTCCCGGGGAGCTGTTTTTT
CDR3 protein: CATGTSGSPGELFF

V gene: TRBV10-3
J gene: TRBJ2-2
D gene: TRBD2
clone size: -
CDR3 DNA: TGTGCCATCAGTGAGTCCGTGACTAGCGGGACCAACACCGGGGAGCTGTTTTTT
CDR3 protein: CAISESVTSGTNTGELFF

V gene: TRBV4-3
J gene: TRBJ2-7
D gene: TRBD2
clone size: -
CDR3 DNA: TGCGCCAGCAGCCAAAGTACTAGCGGCACCTACGAGCAGTACTTC
CDR3 protein: CASSQSTSGTYEQYF

V gene: TRBV18
J gene: TRBJ2-7
D gene: TRBD2
clone size: -
CDR3 DNA: TGTGCCAGCTCGAGACTAGCTGGTGTTGATGACGAGCAGTACTTC
CDR3 protein: CASSRLAGVDDEQYF

V gene: TRBV27
J gene: TRBJ1-5
D gene: -
clone size: -
CDR3 DNA: TGTGCCAGCAGTGGGACTGGCAATCAGCCCCAGCATTTT
CDR3 protein: CASSGTGNQPQHF

V gene: TRBV5-5
J gene: TRBJ2-1
D gene: TRBD2
clone size: -
CDR3 DNA: TGTGCCAGCAGCTCGGGTGCGGGAGGGACCTCCTACAATGAGCAGTTCTTC
CDR3 protein: CASSSGAGGTSYNEQFF

V gene: TRBV5-1
J gene: TRBJ2-1
D gene: TRBD2
clone size: -
CDR3 DNA: TGCGCCAGCAGCTCTTGGATGCTAGCGGGGGTGTCCAATGAGCAGTTCTTC
CDR3 protein: CASSSWMLAGVSNEQFF

V gene: TRBV10-3
J gene: TRBJ2-5
D gene: TRBD2
clone size: -
CDR3 DNA: TGTGCCATCAGTTCCGGACTAGTCCGCACCCAGTACTTC
CDR3 protein: CAISSGLVRTQYF

V gene: TRBV6-5
J gene: TRBJ2-7
D gene: -
clone size: -
CDR3 DNA: TGTGCCAGCAGTTACTTGAGGGACTACGAGCAGTACTTC
CDR3 protein: CASSYLRDYEQYF

V gene: TRBV6-5
J gene: TRBJ2-5
D gene: TRBD1
clone size: -
CDR3 DNA: TGTGCCAGCAGACAAAGGGACAGGGAAAAAGAGACCCAGTACTTC
CDR3 protein: CASRQRDREKETQYF

V gene: TRBV6-5
J gene: TRBJ2-1
D gene: -
clone size: -
CDR3 DNA: TGTGCCAGCAGGTCGAGCCCCAGGATGGATGAGCAGTTCTTC
CDR3 protein: CASRSSPRMDEQFF

V gene: TRBV19
J gene: TRBJ2-3
D gene: TRBD1
clone size: -
CDR3 DNA: TGTGCCAGTAGTTCGGACAGGGGGACCAATACGCAGTATTTT
CDR3 protein: CASSSDRGTNTQYF